This T cell receptor beta chain was identified in a study of blood T cell repertoires in COVID-19. Background on the study: The samples span acute and convalescent COVID-19 from the United States, Italy and Spain. From T cells, B-cell-depleted T cells, or PBMCs came the material, which was cDNA or gDNA.

The CDR3 contains 14 residues. CDR1 and CDR2 from the germline V gene are SGHRS and YFSETQ. V gave up 3 bases and J gave up 5 bases; unmatched junction bases: 8. In the authors' methods: The assay estimated nucleated cells by amplifying reference gene primers. The assay was immunoSEQ multiplex PCR, and TCRdb's table has in-frame clones only and misses some. The V and J calls and clone size are taken from that table; D and trimming were inferred from the DNA. The table records some 100,000 clones, almost 90% of them present only once. The chain recombines TRBV5-1 with TRBJ2-7, with TRBD1 matching 7 bases. Sequences were obtained from peripheral blood. The TCR was taken from a human donor in a cohort sampled during active COVID-19. For the CDR3, the DNA is TGCGCCAGCAGCTCACGACAGGGTGGCGACGAGCAGTACTTC. Translation: CASSSRQGGDEQYF. The full variable domain, with the rest looked up from reference TRBV5-1 and TRBJ2-7, is KAGVTQTPRYLIKTRGQQVTLSCSPISGHRSVSWYQQTPGQGLQFLFEYFSETQRNKGNFPGRFSGRQFSNSRSEMNVSTLELGDSALYLCASSSRQGGDEQYFGPGTRLTVT.